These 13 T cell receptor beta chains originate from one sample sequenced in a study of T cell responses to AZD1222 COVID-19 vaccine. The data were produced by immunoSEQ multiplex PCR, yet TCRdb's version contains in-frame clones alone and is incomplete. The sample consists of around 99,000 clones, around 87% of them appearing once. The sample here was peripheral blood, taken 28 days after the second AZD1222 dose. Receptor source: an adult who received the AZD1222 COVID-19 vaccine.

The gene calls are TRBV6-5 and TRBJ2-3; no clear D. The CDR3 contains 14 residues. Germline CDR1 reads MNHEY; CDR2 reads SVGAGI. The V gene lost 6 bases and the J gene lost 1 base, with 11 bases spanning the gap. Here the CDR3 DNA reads TGTGCCAGCAGCCGCTCCGCGCGCACAGATACGCAGTATTTT. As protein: CASSRSARTDTQYF.

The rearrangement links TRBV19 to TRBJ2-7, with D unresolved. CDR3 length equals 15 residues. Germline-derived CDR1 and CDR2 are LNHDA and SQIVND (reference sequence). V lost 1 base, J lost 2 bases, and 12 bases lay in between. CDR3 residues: CASSIVKGYTYEQYF. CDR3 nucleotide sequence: TGTGCCAGTAGTATAGTGAAGGGTTATACCTACGAGCAGTACTTC.

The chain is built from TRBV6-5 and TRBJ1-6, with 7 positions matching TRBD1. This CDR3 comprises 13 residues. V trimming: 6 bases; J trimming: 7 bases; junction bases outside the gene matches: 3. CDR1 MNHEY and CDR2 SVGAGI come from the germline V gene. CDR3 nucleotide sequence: TGTGCCAGCAGGACAGGGCTGAATTCACCCCTCCACTTT. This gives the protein CASRTGLNSPLHF.

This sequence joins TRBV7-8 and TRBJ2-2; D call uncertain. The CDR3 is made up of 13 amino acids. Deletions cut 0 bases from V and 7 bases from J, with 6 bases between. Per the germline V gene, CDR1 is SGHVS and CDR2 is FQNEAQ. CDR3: CASSLAFVGELFF. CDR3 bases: TGTGCCAGCAGCTTAGCGTTCGTCGGGGAGCTGTTTTTT. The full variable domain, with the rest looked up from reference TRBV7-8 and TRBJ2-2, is GAGVSQSPRYKVAKRGQDVALRCDPISGHVSLFWYQQALGQGPEFLTYFQNEAQLDKSGLPSDRFFAERPEGSVSTLKIQRTQQEDSAVYLCASSLAFVGELFFGEGSRLTVL.

DNA of the CDR3: TGTGCCAGCAGTCCGGAAATGAACACTGAAGCTTTCTTT. This translates into CASSPEMNTEAFF. This chain links TRBV12-3 or TRBV12-4 with TRBJ1-1; no clear D. This CDR3 has 13 amino acids. V dropped 5 bases and J dropped 0 bases, with 7 bases sitting between them.

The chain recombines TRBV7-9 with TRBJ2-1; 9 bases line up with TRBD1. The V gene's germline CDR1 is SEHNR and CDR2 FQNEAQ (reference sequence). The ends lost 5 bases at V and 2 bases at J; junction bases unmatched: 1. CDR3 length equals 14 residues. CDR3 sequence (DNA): TGTGCCAGCAGCGGGACAGGGCCCTACAATGAGCAGTTCTTC. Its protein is CASSGTGPYNEQFF.

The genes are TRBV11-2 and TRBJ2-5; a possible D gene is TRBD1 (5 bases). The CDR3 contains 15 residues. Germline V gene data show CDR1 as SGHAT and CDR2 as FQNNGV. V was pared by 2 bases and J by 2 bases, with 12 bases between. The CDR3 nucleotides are TGTGCCAGCAGCTTATACCAGGGTTTTCAAGAGACCCAGTACTTC. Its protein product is CASSLYQGFQETQYF.

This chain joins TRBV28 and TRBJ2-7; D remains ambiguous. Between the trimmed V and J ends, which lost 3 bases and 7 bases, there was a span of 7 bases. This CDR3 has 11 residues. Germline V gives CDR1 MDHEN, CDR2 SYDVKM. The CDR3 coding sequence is TGTGCCAGCAGTTTGATGAATGAGCAGTACTTC. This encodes CASSLMNEQYF. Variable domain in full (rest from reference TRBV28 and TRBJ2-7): DVKVTQSSRYLVKRTGEKVFLECVQDMDHENMFWYRQDPGLGLRLIYFSYDVKMKEKGDIPEGYSVSREKKERFSLILESASTNQTSMYLCASSLMNEQYFGPGTRLTVT.

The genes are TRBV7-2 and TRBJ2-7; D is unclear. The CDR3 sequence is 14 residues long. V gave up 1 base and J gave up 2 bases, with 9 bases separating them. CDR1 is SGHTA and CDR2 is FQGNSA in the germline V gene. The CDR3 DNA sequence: TGTGCCAGCAGCTTAGAACGTTACACCTACGAGCAGTACTTC. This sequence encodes CASSLERYTYEQYF.

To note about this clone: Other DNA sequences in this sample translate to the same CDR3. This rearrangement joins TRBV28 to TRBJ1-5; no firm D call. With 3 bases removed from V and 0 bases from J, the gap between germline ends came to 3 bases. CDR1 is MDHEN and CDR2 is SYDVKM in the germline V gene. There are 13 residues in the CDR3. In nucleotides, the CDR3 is TGTGCCAGCAGTTTCTTTAGCAATCAGCCCCAGCATTTT. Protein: CASSFFSNQPQHF. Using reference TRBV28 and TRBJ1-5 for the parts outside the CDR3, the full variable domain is DVKVTQSSRYLVKRTGEKVFLECVQDMDHENMFWYRQDPGLGLRLIYFSYDVKMKEKGDIPEGYSVSREKKERFSLILESASTNQTSMYLCASSFFSNQPQHFGDGTRLSIL.

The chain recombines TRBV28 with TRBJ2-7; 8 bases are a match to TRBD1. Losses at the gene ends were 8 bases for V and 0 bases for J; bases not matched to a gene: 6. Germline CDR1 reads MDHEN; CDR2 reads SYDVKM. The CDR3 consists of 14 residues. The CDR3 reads CASGPGTGSYEQYF. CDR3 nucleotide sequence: TGTGCCAGCGGGCCCGGGACAGGCTCCTACGAGCAGTACTTC.

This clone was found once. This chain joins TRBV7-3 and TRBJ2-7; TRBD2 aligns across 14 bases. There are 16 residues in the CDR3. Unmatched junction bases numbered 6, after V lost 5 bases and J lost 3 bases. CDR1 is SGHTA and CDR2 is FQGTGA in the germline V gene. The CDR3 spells CASSPGLAGESYEQYF. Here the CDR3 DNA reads TGTGCCAGCAGCCCGGGACTAGCGGGAGAGAGCTACGAGCAGTACTTC. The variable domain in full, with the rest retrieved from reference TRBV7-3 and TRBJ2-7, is GAGVSQTPSNKVTEKGKYVELRCDPISGHTALYWYRQSLGQGPEFLIYFQGTGAADDSGLPNDRFFAVRPEGSVSTLKIQRTERGDSAVYLCASSPGLAGESYEQYFGPGTRLTVT.

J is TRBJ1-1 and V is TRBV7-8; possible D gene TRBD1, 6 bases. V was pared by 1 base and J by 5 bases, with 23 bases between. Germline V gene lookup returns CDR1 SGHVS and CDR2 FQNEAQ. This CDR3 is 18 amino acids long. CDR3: CASSLGSVGWGAKTEAFF. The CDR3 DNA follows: TGTGCCAGCAGCTTAGGGTCTGTCGGTTGGGGGGCGAAGACTGAAGCTTTCTTT.